Listed below are T cell receptor beta chains from one sample, sequenced in a study of vaccination and CD4 T cells after COVID-19. Using its own MiXCR run on the PCR reads, TCRdb lists one record per CDR3 protein. The sample has approximately 9,700 distinct CDR3 sequences, roughly 30% seen once. These receptors' targets are unknown. The sequenced sample consisted of CD4+ T cells from blood, cultured in vitro. The receptors shown here come from a human donor in good health. The CDR3 runs from the conserved cysteine through the conserved F or W. The order of the fields is clone size, V gene, J gene, CDR3 length, CDR3 protein. Expanded clones get a size class; other rows say once, few or many, or leave the size out.

few	TRBV20-1	TRBJ2-7	15	CSASPSTGADYEQYF
few	TRBV7-8	TRBJ1-5	15	CASSAVRQANQPQHF
medium-sized	TRBV20-1	TRBJ1-2	14	CSAIRGQVDYGYTF
few	TRBV28	TRBJ2-5	12	CASRNPSETQYF
NA	TRBV11-2	TRBJ2-1	15	CASSLRTSGSNEQFF
NA	TRBV18	TRBJ1-5	14	CASSPQGTDQPQHF
few	TRBV11-2	TRBJ2-5	14	CASSFGTAQETQYF
once	TRBV4-1	TRBJ2-3	15	CASSHLRTSTDTQYF
medium-sized	TRBV20-1	TRBJ2-3	16	CRGVPLGRCGADTQYF
few	TRBV20-1	TRBJ2-5	16	CSARGLAGATQETQYF
NA	TRBV7-9	TRBJ1-3	14	CASSPGTARNTIYF
few	TRBV6-1	TRBJ2-5	14	CASSPGGSRETQYF
few	TRBV12-3/TRBV12-4	TRBJ2-5	12	CASVRTGETQYF
NA	TRBV6-4	TRBJ1-2	15	CASSDSQGGSGGYTF
few	TRBV6-5	TRBJ2-7	17	CASSYSFIGQGSYEQYF
few	TRBV2	TRBJ1-1	14	CARGTGAMNTEAFF
NA	TRBV5-4	TRBJ2-1	16	CASTEGLAGSYNEQFF
few	TRBV19	TRBJ2-5	15	CASSMWVSVQETQYF
NA	TRBV30	TRBJ2-5	13	CAWSKQGPETQYF
few	TRBV19	TRBJ2-1	15	CASSMEGGSYNEQFF